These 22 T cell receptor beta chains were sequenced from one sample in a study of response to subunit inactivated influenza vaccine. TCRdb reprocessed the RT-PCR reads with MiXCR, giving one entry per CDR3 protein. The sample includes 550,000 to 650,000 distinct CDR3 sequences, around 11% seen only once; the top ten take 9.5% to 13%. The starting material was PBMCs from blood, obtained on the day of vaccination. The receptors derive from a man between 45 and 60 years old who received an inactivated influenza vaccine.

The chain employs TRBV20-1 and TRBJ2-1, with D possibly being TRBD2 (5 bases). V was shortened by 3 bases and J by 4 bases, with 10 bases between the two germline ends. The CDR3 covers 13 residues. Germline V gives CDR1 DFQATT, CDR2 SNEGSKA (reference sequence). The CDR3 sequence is CSARDSIYNEQFF. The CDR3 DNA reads TGCAGTGCTAGGGACTCGATATACAATGAGCAGTTCTTC.

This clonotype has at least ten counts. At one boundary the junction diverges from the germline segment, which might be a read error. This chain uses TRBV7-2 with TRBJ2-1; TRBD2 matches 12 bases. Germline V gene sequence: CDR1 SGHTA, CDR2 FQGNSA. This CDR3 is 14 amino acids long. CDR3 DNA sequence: TGTGCCAGCAGCTTAAAACCTAGCGGGGGGGGTTGGGTCTTC. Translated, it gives CASSLKPSGGGWVF. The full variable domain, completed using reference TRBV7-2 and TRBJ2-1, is GAGVSQSPSNKVTEKGKDVELRCDPISGHTALYWYRQSLGQGLEFLIYFQGNSAPDKSGLPSDRFSAERTGGSVSTLTIQRTQQEDSAVYLCASSLKPSGGGWVFGPGTRLTVL.

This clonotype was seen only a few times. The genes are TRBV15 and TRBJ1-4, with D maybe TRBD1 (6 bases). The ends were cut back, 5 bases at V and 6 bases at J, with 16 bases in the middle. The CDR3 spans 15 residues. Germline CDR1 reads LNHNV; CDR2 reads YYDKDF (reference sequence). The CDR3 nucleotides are TGTGCCACCAGCCTCCCGTCGGGGGGCGATGAAAAACTGTTTTTT. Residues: CATSLPSGGDEKLFF.

CDR3 loop: CSASRTLGPAQYF. DNA for the CDR3: TGCAGTGCCAGCCGGACGCTCGGGCCGGCCCAGTACTTC. V and J are TRBV20-1 and TRBJ2-5; no definite D call. V lost 6 bases, J lost 9 bases, and 20 bases lay in between. The CDR3 extends over 13 amino acids. Germline V gives CDR1 DFQATT, CDR2 SNEGSKA (reference sequence).

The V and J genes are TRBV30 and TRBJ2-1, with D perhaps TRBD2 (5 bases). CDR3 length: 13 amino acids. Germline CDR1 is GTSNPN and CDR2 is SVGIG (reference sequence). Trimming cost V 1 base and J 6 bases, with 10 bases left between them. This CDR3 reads CAWSGVEVNEQFF. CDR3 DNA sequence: TGTGCCTGGAGTGGGGTGGAGGTCAATGAGCAGTTCTTC.

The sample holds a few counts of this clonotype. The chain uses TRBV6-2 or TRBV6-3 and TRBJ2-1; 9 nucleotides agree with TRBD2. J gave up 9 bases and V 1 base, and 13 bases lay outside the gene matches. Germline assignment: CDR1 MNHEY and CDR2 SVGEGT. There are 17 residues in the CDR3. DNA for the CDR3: TGTGCCAGCAGTTACTGGTGGAAGCGGGAGGAGGGCGGTGAGCAGTTCTTC. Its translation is CASSYWWKREEGGEQFF.

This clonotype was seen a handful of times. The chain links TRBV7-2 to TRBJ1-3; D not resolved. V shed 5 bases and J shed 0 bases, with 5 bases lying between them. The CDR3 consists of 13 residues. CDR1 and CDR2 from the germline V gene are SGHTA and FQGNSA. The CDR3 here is CASSAVSGNTIYF. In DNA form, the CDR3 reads TGTGCCAGCAGCGCGGTCTCTGGAAACACCATATATTTT.

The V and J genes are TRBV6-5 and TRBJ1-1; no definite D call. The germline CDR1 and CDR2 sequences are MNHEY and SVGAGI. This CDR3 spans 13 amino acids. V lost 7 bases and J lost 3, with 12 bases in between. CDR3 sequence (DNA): TGTGCCAGCAATTGGGGATTGGACACTGAAGCTTTCTTT. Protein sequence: CASNWGLDTEAFF.

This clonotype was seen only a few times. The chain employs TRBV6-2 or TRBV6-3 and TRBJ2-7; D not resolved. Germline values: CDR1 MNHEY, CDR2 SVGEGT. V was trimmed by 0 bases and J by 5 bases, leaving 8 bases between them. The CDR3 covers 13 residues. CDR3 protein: CASSYSRQNEQYF. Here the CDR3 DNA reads TGTGCCAGCAGTTACTCGAGACAAAACGAGCAGTACTTC.

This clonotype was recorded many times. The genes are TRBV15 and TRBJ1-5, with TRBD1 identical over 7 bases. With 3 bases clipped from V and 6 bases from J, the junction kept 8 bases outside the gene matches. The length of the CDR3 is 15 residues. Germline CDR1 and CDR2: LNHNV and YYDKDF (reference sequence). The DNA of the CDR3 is TGTGCCACCAGCAGCCGACAGGGAATTGGTCAGCCCCAGCATTTT. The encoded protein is CATSSRQGIGQPQHF. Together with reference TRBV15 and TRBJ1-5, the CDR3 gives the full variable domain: DAMVIQNPRYQVTQFGKPVTLSCSQTLNHNVMYWYQQKSSQAPKLLFHYYDKDFNNEADTPDNFQSRRPNTSFCFLDIRSPGLGDTAMYLCATSSRQGIGQPQHFGDGTRLSIL.

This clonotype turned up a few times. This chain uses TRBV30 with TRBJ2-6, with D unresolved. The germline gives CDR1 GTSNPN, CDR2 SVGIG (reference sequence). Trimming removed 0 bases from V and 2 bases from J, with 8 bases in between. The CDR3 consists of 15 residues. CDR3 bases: TGTGCCTGGAGTGTCGGTGGTCCTGGGGCCAACGTCCTGACTTTC. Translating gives CAWSVGGPGANVLTF.

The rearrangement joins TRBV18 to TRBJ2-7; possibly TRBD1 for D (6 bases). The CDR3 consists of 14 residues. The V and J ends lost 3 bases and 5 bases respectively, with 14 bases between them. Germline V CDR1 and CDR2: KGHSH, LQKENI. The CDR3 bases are TGTGCCAGCTCACCCGGGTTTGCAGGGGACGAGCAGTACTTC. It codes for CASSPGFAGDEQYF.

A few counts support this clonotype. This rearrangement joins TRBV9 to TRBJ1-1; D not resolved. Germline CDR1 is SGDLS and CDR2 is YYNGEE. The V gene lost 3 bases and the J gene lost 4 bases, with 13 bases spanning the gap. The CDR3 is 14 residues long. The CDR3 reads CASSATIGSTEAFF. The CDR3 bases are TGTGCCAGCAGCGCGACAATCGGGAGCACTGAAGCTTTCTTT. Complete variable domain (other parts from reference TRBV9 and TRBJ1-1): DSGVTQTPKHLITATGQRVTLRCSPRSGDLSVYWYQQSLDQGLQFLIQYYNGEERAKGNILERFSAQQFPDLHSELNLSSLELGDSALYFCASSATIGSTEAFFGQGTRLTVV.

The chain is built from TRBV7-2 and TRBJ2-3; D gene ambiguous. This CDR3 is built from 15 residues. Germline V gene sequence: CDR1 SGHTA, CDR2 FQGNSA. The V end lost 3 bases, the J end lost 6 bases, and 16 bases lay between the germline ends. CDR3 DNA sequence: TGTGCCAGCAGCTTTAAATCACACCAGCCGGATACGCAGTATTTT. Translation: CASSFKSHQPDTQYF.

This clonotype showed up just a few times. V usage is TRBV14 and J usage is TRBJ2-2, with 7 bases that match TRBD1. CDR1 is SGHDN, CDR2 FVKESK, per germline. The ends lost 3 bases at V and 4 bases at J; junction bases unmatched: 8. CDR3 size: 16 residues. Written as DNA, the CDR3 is TGTGCCAGCAGCCAGACCTCCGGGACAGCCACCGGGGAGCTGTTTTTT. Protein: CASSQTSGTATGELFF. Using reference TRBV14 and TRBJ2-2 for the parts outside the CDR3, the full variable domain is EAGVTQFPSHSVIEKGQTVTLRCDPISGHDNLYWYRRVMGKEIKFLLHFVKESKQDESGMPNNRFLAERTGGTYSTLKVQPAELEDSGVYFCASSQTSGTATGELFFGEGSRLTVL.

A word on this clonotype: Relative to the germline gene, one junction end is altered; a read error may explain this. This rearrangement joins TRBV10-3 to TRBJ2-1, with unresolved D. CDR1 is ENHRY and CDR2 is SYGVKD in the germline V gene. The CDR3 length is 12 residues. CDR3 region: CANSGTTNEQFF. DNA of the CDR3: TGTGCCAACAGTGGTACCACAAATGAGCAGTTCTTC.

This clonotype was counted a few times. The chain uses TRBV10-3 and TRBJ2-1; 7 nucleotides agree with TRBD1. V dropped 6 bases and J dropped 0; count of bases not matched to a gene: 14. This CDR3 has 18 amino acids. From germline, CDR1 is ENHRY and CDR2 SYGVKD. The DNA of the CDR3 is TGTGCCATCAGGGGGCAGGGGGTAGGGTTAGACTCCTACAATGAGCAGTTCTTC. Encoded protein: CAIRGQGVGLDSYNEQFF.

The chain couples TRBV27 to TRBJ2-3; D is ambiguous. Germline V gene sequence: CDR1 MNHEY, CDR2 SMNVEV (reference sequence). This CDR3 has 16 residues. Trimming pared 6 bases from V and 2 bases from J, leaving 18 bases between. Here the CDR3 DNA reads TGTGCCAGCAGACCCAATAGGGTCCCGCACACAGATACGCAGTATTTT. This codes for CASRPNRVPHTDTQYF.

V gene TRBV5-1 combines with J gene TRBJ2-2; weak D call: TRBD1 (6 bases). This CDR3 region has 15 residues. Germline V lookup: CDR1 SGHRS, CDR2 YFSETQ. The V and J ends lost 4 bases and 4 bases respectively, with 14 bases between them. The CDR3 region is CASSPSGTPTGELFF. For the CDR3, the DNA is TGCGCCAGCAGCCCGTCCGGGACACCCACCGGGGAGCTGTTTTTT.

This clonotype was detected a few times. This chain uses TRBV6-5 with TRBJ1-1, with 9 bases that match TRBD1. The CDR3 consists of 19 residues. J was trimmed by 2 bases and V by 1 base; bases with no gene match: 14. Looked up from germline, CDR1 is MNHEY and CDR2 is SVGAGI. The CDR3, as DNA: TGTGCCAGCAGTTACTTCCCTCCGGGACAGGGTGGGGAAAACACTGAAGCTTTCTTT. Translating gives CASSYFPPGQGGENTEAFF.

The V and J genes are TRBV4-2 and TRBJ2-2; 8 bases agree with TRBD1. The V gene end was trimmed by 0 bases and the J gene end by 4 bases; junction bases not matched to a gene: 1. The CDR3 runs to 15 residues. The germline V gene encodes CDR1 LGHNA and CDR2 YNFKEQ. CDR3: CASSQETGGTGELFF. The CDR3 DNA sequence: TGTGCCAGCAGCCAAGAAACAGGGGGCACCGGGGAGCTGTTTTTT.

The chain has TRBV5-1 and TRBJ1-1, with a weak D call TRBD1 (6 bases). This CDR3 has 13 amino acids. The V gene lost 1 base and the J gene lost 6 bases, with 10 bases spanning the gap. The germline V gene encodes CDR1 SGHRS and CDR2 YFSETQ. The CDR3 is CASSLQGQAEAFF. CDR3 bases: TGCGCCAGCAGCTTGCAGGGGCAGGCTGAAGCTTTCTTT.